The 21 T cell receptor beta chains below come from one sample, sequenced in a study of OX40 agonist ivuxolimab in advanced cancers. Repertoires were generated with immunoSEQ multiplex PCR, while TCRdb's copy carries only in-frame clones and drops some. The table has 21,000 or so clones, approximately 78% seen once. Sample: CD4+ or CD8+ T cells sorted from blood, taken in a trial of the OX40 agonist ivuxolimab. The receptor set was obtained from an adult with an advanced solid tumor such as melanoma, head and neck, liver or kidney cancer.

This clone showed up just a few times. The chain uses TRBV9 and TRBJ2-7; 12 nucleotides align to TRBD2. The V and J ends lost 6 bases and 9 bases, in that order; junction bases with no gene match: 13. Germline CDR1 SGDLS, CDR2 YYNGEE. There are 15 residues in the CDR3. CDR3 sequence: CASTEGTSGRSVQYF. The CDR3 DNA reads TGTGCCAGCACCGAAGGGACTAGCGGGCGCTCGGTGCAGTACTTC.

The chain is built from TRBV18 and TRBJ1-2; TRBD1 matches at 9 bases. The CDR3 loop spans 15 amino acids. V shed 3 bases and J 4 bases; nucleotides not matched to a gene: 6. Germline loops: CDR1 KGHSH, CDR2 LQKENI. The CDR3 region has the DNA TGTGCCAGCTCACCGGGACAGGGTAGCTCCTATGGCTACACCTTC. Translating gives CASSPGQGSSYGYTF.

This chain connects TRBV4-2 to TRBJ1-3; D gene ambiguous. The CDR3 has 17 residues. CDR1 LGHNA and CDR2 YNFKEQ come from the germline V gene. V was clipped by 1 base and J by 0 bases, with 13 bases between them. The CDR3 region has the DNA TGTGCCAGCAGCCAAGTGGGCCCCCTCAGCTCTGGAAACACCATATATTTT. Protein sequence: CASSQVGPLSSGNTIYF.

This sequence joins TRBV19 and TRBJ2-7; 9 bases line up with TRBD2. The V gene end was trimmed by 5 bases and the J gene end by 6 bases; junction bases not matched to a gene: 11. This CDR3 spans 15 amino acids. The germline V gene encodes CDR1 LNHDA and CDR2 SQIVND (reference sequence). CDR3 residues: CASSEIAGETGEQYF. DNA of the CDR3: TGTGCCAGTAGTGAGATAGCGGGAGAGACGGGCGAGCAGTACTTC.

The J gene is TRBJ2-1, the V gene TRBV15; D is unclear. The CDR3 totals 14 residues. The V end was cut by 5 bases, the J end by 0 bases, with 8 bases between. CDR1 is LNHNV, CDR2 YYDKDF, per germline (reference sequence). DNA of the CDR3: TGTGCCACCAGCTGGCGACGCTCCTACAATGAGCAGTTCTTC. This gives the protein CATSWRRSYNEQFF.

V and J are TRBV6-1 and TRBJ2-1; perhaps D is TRBD1 or TRBD2 (9 bases each). V lost 0 bases and J 9 bases, leaving 36 bases between the germline ends. The V gene's germline CDR1 is MNHNS and CDR2 SASEGT. The CDR3 spans 22 residues. The CDR3 is CASSEAQPGQGIGSGSGTEQFF. The CDR3, as DNA: TGTGCCAGCAGTGAAGCGCAACCGGGACAGGGAATTGGTAGCGGGAGTGGGACTGAGCAGTTCTTC.

Remarks on this clone: One end of the junction fails to match germline, which may point to a read error. V gene TRBV20-1 combines with J gene TRBJ2-7; D might be TRBD2 (5 bases). Germline V CDR1 and CDR2: DFQATT, SNEGSKA (reference sequence). This CDR3 comprises 11 residues. The chain's CDR3 is CSARGNYEQYF. CDR3 DNA: TGCAGTGCAAGAGGGAACTACGAGCAGTACTTC.

The chain couples TRBV9 to TRBJ1-4, with D maybe TRBD1 (5 bases). The length of the CDR3 is 16 residues. V dropped 4 bases and J dropped 0 bases, with 13 bases sitting between them. Germline CDR1 is SGDLS and CDR2 is YYNGEE. The CDR3 region is CASSPGDRTTNEKLFF. CDR3 in DNA: TGTGCCAGCAGCCCGGGGGACCGCACAACTAATGAAAAACTGTTTTTT.

V usage is TRBV10-3 and J usage is TRBJ1-4; 10 bases are a match to TRBD1. This CDR3 contains 13 residues. The V and J ends lost 7 bases and 7 bases, in that order; junction bases with no gene match: 3. The V gene's germline CDR1 is ENHRY and CDR2 SYGVKD. Here the CDR3 reads CAINWDRGEKLFF. The CDR3 region has the DNA TGTGCCATCAATTGGGACAGGGGTGAAAAACTGTTTTTT.

J is TRBJ2-3 and V is TRBV7-9; perhaps TRBD2 as D (6 bases). This CDR3 contains 10 residues. Germline V gene data show CDR1 as SEHNR and CDR2 as FQNEAQ (reference sequence). V was pared by 8 bases and J by 6 bases, with 6 bases between. The CDR3 region has the DNA TGTGCCAGCGGGGGGGATACGCAGTATTTT. Encoded protein: CASGGDTQYF.

The chain carries TRBV9 and TRBJ1-6; TRBD1 is a possible D gene (5 bases). The CDR3 loop spans 15 amino acids. The V end lost 7 bases, the J end lost 7 bases, and 18 bases lay between the germline ends. Germline CDR1 is SGDLS and CDR2 is YYNGEE. Written as DNA, the CDR3 is TGTGCCAGCGGGGGACGAAGATCGGGGAATTCACCCCTCCACTTT. This translates into CASGGRRSGNSPLHF.

The chain has TRBV6-1 and TRBJ1-2; D not certain. This CDR3 has 15 residues. Germline CDR1 is MNHNS and CDR2 is SASEGT. V shed 2 bases and J shed 4 bases, with 14 bases lying between them. The CDR3 spells CASSERTPRTYGYTF. The CDR3 DNA sequence: TGTGCCAGCAGTGAACGGACTCCCCGGACCTATGGCTACACCTTC.

The V gene is TRBV6-1, the J gene TRBJ1-5; a weak D match, TRBD1 (5 bases). The CDR3 is made up of 12 amino acids. The germline gives CDR1 MNHNS, CDR2 SASEGT. V lost 10 bases and J lost 9, with 16 bases in between. The CDR3 here is CATRDGGGPQHF. The CDR3 coding sequence is TGTGCCACCCGGGACGGTGGGGGGCCCCAGCATTTT.

This clone has just a few counts. V gene TRBV6-5 combines with J gene TRBJ2-1, with 9 bases that match TRBD1. V was pared by 2 bases and J by 5 bases, with 4 bases of the junction left unmatched. This CDR3 has 15 residues. Germline lookup yields CDR1 MNHEY and CDR2 SVGAGI. The CDR3 bases are TGTGCCAGCAGTTACACCGGGACAGGGAACAATGAGCAGTTCTTC. Translating it yields CASSYTGTGNNEQFF.

The rearrangement links TRBV6-5 to TRBJ2-2; D is undetermined. Germline values: CDR1 MNHEY, CDR2 SVGAGI. V lost 3 bases to trimming and J lost 5 bases, with 7 bases between them. The CDR3 is made up of 13 amino acids. CDR3 residues: CASSYATTGELFF. The CDR3 bases are TGTGCCAGCAGTTATGCGACAACCGGGGAGCTGTTTTTT.

CDR3 residues: CASSISHGSEQYF. The CDR3, as DNA: TGTGCCAGTAGTATATCCCATGGCTCCGAGCAGTACTTC. The J gene is TRBJ2-7, the V gene TRBV19; D remains unclear. Germline CDR1 LNHDA, CDR2 SQIVND (reference sequence). CDR3 length equals 13 residues. Trimming stripped 2 bases from V and 6 bases from J, with 11 bases between. Full variable domain (remainder filled in from reference TRBV19 and TRBJ2-7): DGGITQSPKYLFRKEGQNVTLSCEQNLNHDAMYWYRQDPGQGLRLIYYSQIVNDFQKGDIAEGYSVSREKKESFPLTVTSAQKNPTAFYLCASSISHGSEQYFGPGTRLTVT.

The J gene is TRBJ2-2, the V gene TRBV6-5; D not certain. Germline loops: CDR1 MNHEY, CDR2 SVGAGI. Between the trimmed V and J ends, which lost 4 bases and 6 bases, there was a span of 9 bases. This CDR3 region has 13 residues. The CDR3 region is CASSSRTPGELFF. CDR3 bases: TGTGCCAGCAGTTCCCGGACCCCCGGGGAGCTGTTTTTT.

In its sample, this clone was seen once. The chain joins TRBV5-1 to TRBJ1-6, with 7 nucleotides matching TRBD1. CDR3 length: 15 amino acids. Trimming removed 2 bases from V and 5 bases from J; junction bases left unmatched: 4. The V gene's germline CDR1 is SGHRS and CDR2 YFSETQ. The CDR3 region is CASSFRDSNNSPLHF. In DNA, the CDR3 is TGCGCCAGCAGCTTCCGGGACAGCAATAATTCACCCCTCCACTTT.

V usage is TRBV14 and J usage is TRBJ2-2; D gene unclear. The V gene's germline CDR1 is SGHDN and CDR2 FVKESK. With 2 bases removed from V and 7 bases from J, the gap between germline ends came to 5 bases. CDR3 length equals 12 residues. The CDR3 bases are TGTGCCAGCAGCCAACAAATCGGGGAGCTGTTTTTT. Amino acid sequence: CASSQQIGELFF.

This chain connects TRBV27 to TRBJ2-1; the match to TRBD2 covers 8 bases. J was trimmed by 7 bases and V by 4 bases; bases with no gene match: 6. This CDR3 spans 14 amino acids. The germline CDR1 and CDR2 sequences are MNHEY and SMNVEV (reference sequence). CDR3 region: CASSSVSGANEQFF. The CDR3 region has the DNA TGTGCCAGCAGTTCTGTTAGCGGGGCAAATGAGCAGTTCTTC.

V is TRBV27 and J is TRBJ2-3, with a possible D match to TRBD1 (5 bases). Trimming pared 1 base from V and 5 bases from J, leaving 13 bases between. This CDR3 is built from 15 residues. Per the germline V gene, CDR1 is MNHEY and CDR2 is SMNVEV (reference sequence). The DNA for the CDR3 is TGTGCCAGCAGTTTATTTGGCAGGGAATTAGATACGCAGTATTTT. It translates to CASSLFGRELDTQYF.